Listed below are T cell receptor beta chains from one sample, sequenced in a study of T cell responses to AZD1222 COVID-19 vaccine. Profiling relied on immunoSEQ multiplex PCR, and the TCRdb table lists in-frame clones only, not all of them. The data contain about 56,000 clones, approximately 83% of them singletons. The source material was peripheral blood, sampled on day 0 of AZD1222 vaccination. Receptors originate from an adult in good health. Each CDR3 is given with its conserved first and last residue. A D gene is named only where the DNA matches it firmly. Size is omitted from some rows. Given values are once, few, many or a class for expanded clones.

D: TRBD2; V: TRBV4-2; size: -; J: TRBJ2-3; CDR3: CASSLKRGGSSDTQYF; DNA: TGTGCCAGCAGCTTAAAGCGGGGGGGATCTTCAGATACGCAGTATTTT
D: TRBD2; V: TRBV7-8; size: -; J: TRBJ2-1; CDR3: CASSFQTSGLYNEQFF; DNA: TGTGCCAGCAGCTTTCAGACTAGCGGGCTCTACAATGAGCAGTTCTTC
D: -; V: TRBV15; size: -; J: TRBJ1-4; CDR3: CATSRGSRGPTNEKLFF; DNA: TGTGCCACCAGCAGAGGTTCCAGGGGACCAACTAATGAAAAACTGTTTTTT
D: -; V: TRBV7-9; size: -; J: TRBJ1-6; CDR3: CASSLATGVDNSPLHF; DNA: TGTGCCAGCAGCTTAGCGACCGGAGTAGATAATTCACCCCTCCACTTT
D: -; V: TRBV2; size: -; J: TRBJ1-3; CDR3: CASSEARAGTQGNTIYF; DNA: TGTGCCAGCAGTGAAGCTCGCGCGGGGACACAGGGAAACACCATATATTTT
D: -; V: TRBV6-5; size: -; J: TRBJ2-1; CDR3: CASSSGNEQFF; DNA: TGTGCCAGCAGTTCCGGCAATGAGCAGTTCTTC
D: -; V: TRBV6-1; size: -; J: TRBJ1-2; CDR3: CASSDQGPPRSF; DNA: TGTGCCAGCAGTGATCAGGGGCCGCCAAGAAGCTTC
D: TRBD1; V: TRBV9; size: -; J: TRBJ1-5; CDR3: CASSGGTGRGQPQHF; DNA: TGTGCCAGCAGCGGAGGGACAGGGAGGGGTCAGCCCCAGCATTTT
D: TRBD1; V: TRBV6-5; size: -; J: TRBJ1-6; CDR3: CASSSDRGLSPLHF; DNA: TGTGCCAGCAGTTCGGACAGGGGGCTTTCACCCCTCCACTTT
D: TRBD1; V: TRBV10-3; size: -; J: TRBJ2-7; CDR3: CAISDGQGSYEQYF; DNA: TGTGCCATAAGTGACGGACAGGGTTCATACGAGCAGTACTTC
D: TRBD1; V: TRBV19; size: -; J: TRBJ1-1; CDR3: CASSGTGGFAEAFF; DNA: TGTGCCAGTAGTGGGACAGGGGGTTTCGCTGAAGCTTTCTTT
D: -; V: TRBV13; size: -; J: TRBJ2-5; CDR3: CASSLFSGVETQYF; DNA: TGTGCCAGCAGCTTATTTTCAGGGGTGGAGACCCAGTACTTC
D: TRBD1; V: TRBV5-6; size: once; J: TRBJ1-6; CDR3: CASSPGTELPPLHF; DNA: TGTGCCAGCAGCCCCGGGACAGAATTACCACCCCTCCACTTT
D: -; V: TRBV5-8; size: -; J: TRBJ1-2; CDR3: CASSVNGLYNYGYTF; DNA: TGTGCCAGCAGCGTGAATGGACTATACAACTATGGCTACACCTTC
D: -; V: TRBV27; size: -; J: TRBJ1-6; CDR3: CASSFWGAQSPLHF; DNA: TGTGCCAGCAGTTTCTGGGGCGCACAGTCACCCCTCCACTTT
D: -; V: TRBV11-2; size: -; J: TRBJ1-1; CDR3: CASSWDLGNTEAFF; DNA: TGTGCCAGCAGCTGGGACCTCGGGAACACTGAAGCTTTCTTT
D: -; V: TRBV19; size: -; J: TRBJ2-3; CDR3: CASSISGDTQYF; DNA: TGTGCCAGTAGTATTTCAGGAGATACGCAGTATTTT
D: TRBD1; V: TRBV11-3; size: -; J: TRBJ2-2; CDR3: CASSLDTGGMAGELFF; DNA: TGTGCCAGCAGCTTAGATACAGGGGGCATGGCCGGGGAGCTGTTTTTT
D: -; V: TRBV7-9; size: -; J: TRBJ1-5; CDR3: CASSFGEDQPQHF; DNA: TGTGCCAGCAGCTTTGGGGAAGATCAGCCCCAGCATTTT
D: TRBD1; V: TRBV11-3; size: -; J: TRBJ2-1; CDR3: CASSPRQGVNNEQFF; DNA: TGTGCCAGCAGCCCTCGACAGGGGGTCAACAATGAGCAGTTCTTC
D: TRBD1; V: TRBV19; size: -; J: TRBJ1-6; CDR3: CASSMQGATNSPLHF; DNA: TGTGCCAGTAGTATGCAGGGGGCTACTAATTCACCCCTCCACTTT
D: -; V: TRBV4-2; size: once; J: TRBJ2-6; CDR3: CASSLRRGGGSGANVLTF; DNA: TGTGCCAGCAGCCTCAGAAGGGGTGGGGGCTCTGGGGCCAACGTCCTGACTTTC
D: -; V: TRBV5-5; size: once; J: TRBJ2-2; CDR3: CASSLARGNGELFF; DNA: TGTGCCAGCAGCTTGGCCAGGGGAAACGGGGAGCTGTTTTTT
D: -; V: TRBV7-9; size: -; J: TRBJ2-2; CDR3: CASSWENTGELFF; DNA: TGTGCCAGCAGCTGGGAGAACACCGGGGAGCTGTTTTTT
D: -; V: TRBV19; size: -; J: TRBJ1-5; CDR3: CASSIWGLGQPQHF; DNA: TGTGCCAGTAGTATATGGGGGCTCGGTCAGCCCCAGCATTTT
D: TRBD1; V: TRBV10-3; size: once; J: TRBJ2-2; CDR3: CAISVTGTGPGGTGELFF; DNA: TGTGCCATCAGTGTAACCGGGACAGGGCCCGGGGGCACCGGGGAGCTGTTTTTT
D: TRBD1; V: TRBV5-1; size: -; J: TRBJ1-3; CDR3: CASSISPGQGVVNTIYF; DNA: TGCGCCAGCAGCATATCCCCGGGACAGGGGGTAGTAAACACCATATATTTT
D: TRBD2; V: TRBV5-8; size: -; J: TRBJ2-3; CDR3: CASSLSWTSGRSSTDTQYF; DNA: TGTGCCAGCAGCTTGTCTTGGACTAGCGGGCGATCTAGCACAGATACGCAGTATTTT
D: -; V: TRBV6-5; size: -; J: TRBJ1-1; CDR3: CASSRGSEAFF; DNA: TGTGCCAGCAGTCGGGGGAGTGAAGCTTTCTTT
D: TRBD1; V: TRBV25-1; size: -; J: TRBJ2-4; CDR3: CASSDIDREWKNIQYF; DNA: TGTGCCAGCAGTGACATTGACAGGGAATGGAAAAACATTCAGTACTTC
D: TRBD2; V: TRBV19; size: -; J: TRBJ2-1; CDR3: CASSIPGLVNEQFF; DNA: TGTGCCAGTAGTATCCCGGGACTAGTAAATGAGCAGTTCTTC
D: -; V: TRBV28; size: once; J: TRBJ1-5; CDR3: CASSFTNVGQPQHF; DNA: TGTGCCAGCAGTTTTACGAACGTGGGTCAGCCCCAGCATTTT
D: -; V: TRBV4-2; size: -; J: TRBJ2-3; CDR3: CASSQEETRLPPTQYF; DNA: TGTGCCAGCAGCCAAGAAGAGACACGACTACCCCCTACGCAGTATTTT
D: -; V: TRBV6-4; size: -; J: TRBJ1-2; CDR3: CASSPEGTLFNSGYTF; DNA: TGTGCCAGCAGCCCGGAAGGGACACTATTCAACTCTGGCTACACCTTC
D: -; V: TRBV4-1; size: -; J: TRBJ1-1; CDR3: CASGRGNTEAFF; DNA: TGCGCCAGCGGAAGAGGGAACACTGAAGCTTTCTTT
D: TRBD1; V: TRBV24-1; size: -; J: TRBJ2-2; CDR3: CAPSHPGTGTTGELFF; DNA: TGTGCCCCCAGTCACCCCGGGACAGGGACGACCGGGGAGCTGTTTTTT
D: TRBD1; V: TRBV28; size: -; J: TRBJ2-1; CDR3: CASSPGGTGTGEQFF; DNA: TGTGCCAGCAGCCCAGGGGGCACTGGGACGGGTGAGCAGTTCTTC
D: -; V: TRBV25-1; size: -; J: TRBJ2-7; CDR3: CASSARLEQYF; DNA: TGTGCCAGCAGTGCACGCCTCGAGCAGTACTTC
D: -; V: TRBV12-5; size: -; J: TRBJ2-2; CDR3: CASGSGIVTGELFF; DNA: TGTGCTAGTGGTTCCGGGATCGTCACCGGGGAGCTGTTTTTT
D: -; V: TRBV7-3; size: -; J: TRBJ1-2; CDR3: CASSSPRGVGYTF; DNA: TGTGCCAGCAGCTCCCCCAGGGGAGTCGGCTACACCTTC
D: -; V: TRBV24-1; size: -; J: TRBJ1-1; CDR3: CATSDSSDTEAFF; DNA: TGTGCCACCAGTGATTCTTCCGACACTGAAGCTTTCTTT
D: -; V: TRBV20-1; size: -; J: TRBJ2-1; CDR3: CSASLDYNEQFF; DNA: TGCAGTGCTAGTCTTGATTACAATGAGCAGTTCTTC
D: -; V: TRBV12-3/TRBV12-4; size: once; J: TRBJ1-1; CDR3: CASRVKAGTEAFF; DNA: TGTGCCAGCAGGGTAAAAGCGGGCACTGAAGCTTTCTTT
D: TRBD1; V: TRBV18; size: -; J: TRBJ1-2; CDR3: CASSPRQGAYTF; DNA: TGTGCCAGCTCACCAAGACAGGGGGCCTACACCTTC
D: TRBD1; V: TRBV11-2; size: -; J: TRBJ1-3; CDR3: CASSARQGYSGNTIYF; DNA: TGTGCCAGCAGCGCCCGACAGGGCTACTCTGGAAACACCATATATTTT
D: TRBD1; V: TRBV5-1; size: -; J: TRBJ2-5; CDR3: CASSRTGGQETQYF; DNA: TGCGCCAGCAGCCGGACAGGGGGGCAAGAGACCCAGTACTTC
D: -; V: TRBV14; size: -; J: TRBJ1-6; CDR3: CASSQGVGVGSPLHF; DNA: TGTGCCAGCAGCCAAGGGGTCGGGGTAGGTTCACCCCTCCACTTT
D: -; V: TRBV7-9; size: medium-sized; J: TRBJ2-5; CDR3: CASSLESETQYF; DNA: TGTGCCAGCAGCTTAGAGTCCGAGACCCAGTACTTC
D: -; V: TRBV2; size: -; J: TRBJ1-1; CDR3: CASSRTAEAFF; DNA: TGTGCCAGCAGTCGGACAGCTGAAGCTTTCTTT
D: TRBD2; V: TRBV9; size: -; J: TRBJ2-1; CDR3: CASSVLAGSNEQFF; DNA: TGTGCCAGCAGCGTTCTAGCGGGGAGTAATGAGCAGTTCTTC
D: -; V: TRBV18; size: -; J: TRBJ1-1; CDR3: CASSPPTGNTEAFF; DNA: TGTGCCAGCTCACCCCCCACAGGGAACACTGAAGCTTTCTTT
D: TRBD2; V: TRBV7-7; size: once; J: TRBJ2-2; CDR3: CASSSRRLAGNTGELFF; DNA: TGTGCTAGCAGCTCCCGGAGACTAGCGGGGAACACCGGGGAGCTGTTTTTT
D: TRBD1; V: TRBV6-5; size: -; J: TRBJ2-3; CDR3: CASRSGTGYTDTQYF; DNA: TGTGCCAGCAGGTCCGGGACAGGGTACACAGATACGCAGTATTTT